Below are 14 T cell receptor beta chains sequenced from a single sample in a study of T-cell reconstitution after alpha-beta-depleted transplantation in children (dated by TCRdb to 2016 to 2017). Interpreted using the paper, the treatment or condition label stands for: allogeneic hematopoietic cell transplantation with graft depleted of TCRalphabeta T cells and CD19 B cells. Library preparation was by PCR. Sequencing took place on an Illumina HiSeq 2500. TCR libraries were prepared with molecular barcoding, using unique molecular identifiers to normalize TCRbeta repertoire quantification. Clones were called with MiXCR by TCRdb after fastp trimmed the public reads at Q25, and only in-frame beta chains were retained. Every entry covers one CDR3 protein and lists the most common genes and DNA from its rows. The sample records about 340,000 distinct CDR3 sequences, around 15% of which are singletons. Around 38% of the sample belongs to the ten largest clones.

The specimen was PBMCs, mostly from graft donor cells, collected 360 days after TCRalphabeta/CD19-depleted stem cell transplant. Every receptor here comes from a male patient between 2 and 10 years old who had a stem cell transplant for acute lymphoblastic leukemia, so the T cells may come from the graft donor.

This clonotype has at least ten counts. This chain uses TRBV12-3 or TRBV12-4 with TRBJ2-3; D is uncertain. The CDR3 is 13 residues long. V was cut by 2 bases and J by 2 bases, with 5 bases left in between. DNA for the CDR3: TGTGCCAGCAGTTTACGGACCACAGATACGCAGTATTTT. Its translation is CASSLRTTDTQYF.

The CDR3 DNA sequence: TGTGCCAGCAGCCAAGATGGGGGGGCGAAGGAGAATGGCTACACCTTC. It specifies CASSQDGGAKENGYTF. V usage is TRBV3-1 and J usage is TRBJ1-2; tentative D call: TRBD1 (6 bases). The ends were cut back, 0 bases at V and 6 bases at J, with 17 bases in the middle. This CDR3 is 16 amino acids long. CDR1 and CDR2 from the germline V gene are LGHDT and YNNKEL (reference sequence).

This clonotype was picked up a small number of times. The chain is built from TRBV29-1 and TRBJ2-3, with TRBD2 identical over 7 bases. The CDR3 spans 12 residues. Germline CDR1 reads SQVTM; CDR2 reads ANQGSEA. V was pared by 7 bases and J by 4 bases, with 5 bases of the junction left unmatched. This CDR3 reads CSAAGVADTQYF. CDR3 coding DNA: TGCAGCGCCGCGGGAGTGGCAGATACGCAGTATTTT.

This clonotype was observed a handful of times. The V gene is TRBV13, the J gene TRBJ2-6, with D uncertain. V gave up 3 bases and J gave up 5 bases, with 8 bases separating them. Germline CDR1 PRHDT, CDR2 FYEKMQ (reference sequence). The CDR3 runs 14 residues. The CDR3, as DNA: TGTGCCAGCAGCTTTTGGACCCGGGCCAACGTCCTGACTTTC. It encodes CASSFWTRANVLTF.

This clonotype has just a few counts. In nucleotides, the CDR3 is TGTGCCAGCAGCTTGGGGACTAGCGGCCAAGAGACCCAGTACTTC. Translating gives CASSLGTSGQETQYF. V and J are TRBV5-8 and TRBJ2-5; 10 nucleotides line up with TRBD2. Trimming cost V 0 bases and J 1 base; bases outside gene matches: 0. Germline CDR1 and CDR2: SGHTS and YDEGEE. This CDR3 region has 15 residues.

This clonotype has more than one count but fewer than ten. The genes are TRBV20-1 and TRBJ2-2, with D hard to call. V was pared by 3 bases and J by 0 bases, with 11 bases between. CDR3 size: 15 residues. Germline V gives CDR1 DFQATT, CDR2 SNEGSKA (reference sequence). The CDR3 loop is CSASSDTANTGELFF. The CDR3, as DNA: TGCAGTGCTAGTTCCGACACCGCGAACACCGGGGAGCTGTTTTTT.

There are many counts of this clonotype. The chain links TRBV7-8 to TRBJ2-7, with no clear D. CDR1 is SGHVS, CDR2 FQNEAQ, per germline. V lost 0 bases and J lost 3, with 9 bases in between. The CDR3 covers 14 residues. The CDR3 spells CASSLATGGYEQYF. CDR3 DNA: TGTGCCAGCAGCTTAGCTACTGGCGGCTACGAGCAGTACTTC.

This clonotype has ten or more counts. The V and J genes are TRBV2 and TRBJ1-1; D might be TRBD1 (5 bases). Looked up from germline, CDR1 is SNHLY and CDR2 is FYNNEI. V was pared by 6 bases and J by 3 bases, with 14 bases between. The CDR3 runs to 14 residues. The CDR3 sequence is CASSITGGDTEAFF. The CDR3 DNA sequence: TGTGCCAGCAGCATCACCGGGGGTGACACTGAAGCTTTCTTT.

This chain links TRBV4-3 with TRBJ2-1; D is unclear. This CDR3 contains 17 residues. Trimming removed 4 bases from V and 0 bases from J, with 16 bases in between. Germline CDR1 and CDR2: LGHNA and YSLEER. The chain's CDR3 is CASSPVAASSSYNEQFF. The CDR3 DNA reads as TGCGCCAGCAGCCCGGTTGCGGCCTCGAGCTCCTACAATGAGCAGTTCTTC.

The chain joins TRBV12-3 or TRBV12-4 to TRBJ2-1; 10 bases match TRBD2. CDR3 length equals 15 residues. The J segment lost 8 bases and the V segment lost 1 base, leaving 5 bases of the junction unmatched. CDR3 sequence reads: CASSLGSSGSYEQFF. For the CDR3, the DNA is TGTGCCAGCAGTTTAGGGTCTAGCGGGAGCTATGAGCAGTTCTTC.

This clonotype was counted only a few times. The chain combines TRBV27 with TRBJ2-4; D uncertain. Germline V gene lookup returns CDR1 MNHEY and CDR2 SMNVEV (reference sequence). The germline V and J ends were trimmed by 8 bases and 0 bases, with 11 bases remaining between them. The CDR3 is 14 residues long. CDR3 sequence: CASVRLLAKNIQYF. Here the CDR3 DNA reads TGTGCCAGCGTGAGGCTCTTAGCCAAAAACATTCAGTACTTC.

This chain links TRBV12-3 or TRBV12-4 with TRBJ2-5, with D perhaps matching TRBD1 or TRBD2 (5 bases each). CDR3 length: 17 residues. V lost 0 bases and J lost 4, with 18 bases in between. The CDR3 sequence is CASSLALTSYGGETQYF. The DNA for the CDR3 is TGTGCCAGCAGTTTAGCGCTAACCAGCTATGGGGGAGAGACCCAGTACTTC.

This clonotype was counted a few times. The chain carries TRBV28 and TRBJ2-3; 7 bases line up with TRBD1. Germline-derived CDR1 and CDR2 are MDHEN and SYDVKM. V lost 10 bases and J lost 2; bases outside the gene matches: 6. The CDR3 contains 13 residues. The CDR3 sequence is CATSTGFTDTQYF. The CDR3 DNA reads TGTGCCACCTCGACAGGGTTCACAGATACGCAGTATTTT.

This clonotype was found many times. This chain joins TRBV9 and TRBJ2-3, with D tentatively TRBD2 (6 bases). The V gene lost 0 bases and the J gene lost 5 bases, with 10 bases spanning the gap. This CDR3 is built from 14 residues. The germline V gene encodes CDR1 SGDLS and CDR2 YYNGEE. CDR3 in amino acids: CASSVATGLDTQYF. The CDR3 DNA sequence: TGTGCCAGCAGCGTAGCCACGGGACTAGATACGCAGTATTTT.